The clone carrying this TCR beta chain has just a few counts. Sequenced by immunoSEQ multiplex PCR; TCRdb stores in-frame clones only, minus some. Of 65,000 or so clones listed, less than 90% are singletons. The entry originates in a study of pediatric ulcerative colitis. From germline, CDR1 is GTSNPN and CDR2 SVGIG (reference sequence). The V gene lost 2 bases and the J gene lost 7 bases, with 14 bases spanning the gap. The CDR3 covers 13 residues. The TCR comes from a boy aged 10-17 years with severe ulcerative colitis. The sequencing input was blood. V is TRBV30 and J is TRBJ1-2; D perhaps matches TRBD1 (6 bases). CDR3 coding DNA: TGTGCCTGGAGTATCTCAGGGGTACGTGGCTACACCTTC. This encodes CAWSISGVRGYTF.